One and the same sample provided the 26 T cell receptor beta chains below, sequenced in a study of T cell repertoires in cytomegalovirus infection. TCRdb used MiXCR to reprocess the reads, holding one entry per CDR3 protein. The repertoire holds roughly 860,000 distinct CDR3 sequences, with approximately 32% as singletons. Their cognate antigens are unknown. This material consisted of cultured CD8+ T cells from PBMCs, taken from culture after CMV antigen stimulation. The receptors originated from a human donor in good health (CMV status not recorded). Some clones in this sample may be carry-over from other donors' samples.

This clonotype was found a few times. The junction and the germline gene differ at one end; a read error may be behind it. This sequence joins TRBV7-6 and TRBJ2-1, with 7 bases identical to TRBD2. CDR1 SGHVS and CDR2 FNYEAQ come from the germline V gene. The CDR3 runs to 13 residues. CDR3: CASSLGRGFEQFF. The CDR3 DNA reads as TGTGCTAGCAGCTTAGGGCGGGGGTTTGAGCAGTTCTTC. Full variable domain (outside the CDR3, taken from reference TRBV7-6 and TRBJ2-1): GAGVSQSPRYKVTKRGQDVALRCDPISGHVSLYWYRQALGQGPEFLTYFNYEAQQDKSGLPNDRFSAERPEGSISTLTIQRTEQRDSAMYRCASSLGRGFEQFFGPGTRLTVL.

This clonotype appeared a few times. The chain uses TRBV19 and TRBJ1-1; a possible D gene is TRBD1 (5 bases). Looked up from germline, CDR1 is LNHDA and CDR2 is SQIVND (reference sequence). The CDR3 runs 14 residues. The V end lost 3 bases, the J end lost 2 bases, and 10 bases lay between the germline ends. The CDR3 region is CASSMGQTNTEAFF. CDR3 bases: TGTGCCAGTAGTATGGGGCAGACCAACACTGAAGCTTTCTTT.

As regards this clonotype: A read error may be the cause here, since a much bigger clone is one base away. J is TRBJ2-7 and V is TRBV7-6, with D hard to call. CDR1 SGHVS and CDR2 FNYEAQ come from the germline V gene. The CDR3 spans 14 residues. The V end was cut by 2 bases, the J end by 4 bases, with 12 bases between. The chain's CDR3 is CASSLMLDDYEQYF. Here the CDR3 DNA reads TGTGCCAGCAGCTTAATGCTTGACGATTACGAGCAGTACTTC.

The chain joins TRBV5-1 to TRBJ2-1, with D perhaps given as TRBD1 or TRBD2 (6 bases each). Germline loops: CDR1 SGHRS, CDR2 YFSETQ. The CDR3 covers 15 residues. Trimming shortened V by 6 bases and J by 0 bases, and 13 bases separated the two germline ends. CDR3 residues: CASKGGGLSYNEQFF. In nucleotides, the CDR3 is TGCGCCAGCAAGGGTGGGGGGCTCTCCTACAATGAGCAGTTCTTC.

The J gene is TRBJ2-3, the V gene TRBV5-4; D is possibly TRBD1 (5 bases). The germline V gene encodes CDR1 SGHNT and CDR2 YYREEE (reference sequence). This CDR3 region has 16 residues. The V end was cut by 3 bases, the J end by 4 bases, with 18 bases between. The CDR3 reads CASSSGSSGLPDTQYF. CDR3 bases: TGTGCCAGCAGCTCAGGATCGTCAGGGCTCCCAGATACGCAGTATTTT.

This clonotype was observed a handful of times. This rearrangement joins TRBV7-6 to TRBJ2-2, with 8 bases aligning to TRBD2. The junction had 5 bases not matched to a gene; V was cut back by 1 base and J by 4 bases. Germline CDR1 and CDR2: SGHVS and FNYEAQ. The CDR3 length is 16 residues. The chain's CDR3 is CASSLEAGAPTGELFF. The CDR3 DNA follows: TGTGCCAGCAGCTTAGAAGCGGGGGCCCCCACCGGGGAGCTGTTTTTT.

For the CDR3, the DNA is TGTGCCAGCAGTGTCGGGACTAATTCCCCAGATACGCAGTATTTT. Its translation: CASSVGTNSPDTQYF. The gene calls are TRBV25-1 and TRBJ2-3; 7 bases are a match to TRBD2. V shed 4 bases, J shed 4 bases, and the junction held 8 bases outside the gene matches. The CDR3 contains 15 residues. CDR1 and CDR2 (germline): MGHDK, SYGVNS.

The gene calls are TRBV7-3 and TRBJ2-7; unclear D gene. V was pared by 0 bases and J by 4 bases, with 16 bases between. Per the germline V gene, CDR1 is SGHTA and CDR2 is FQGTGA. The CDR3 sequence is 16 residues long. CDR3 bases: TGTGCCAGCAGCTTAACTGTTCCATCTTGGGGATACGAGCAGTACGTC. Amino acid sequence: CASSLTVPSWGYEQYV.

The V and J genes are TRBV15 and TRBJ1-3; TRBD1 agrees at 8 bases. J gave up 3 bases and V 0 bases, and 16 bases lay outside the gene matches. CDR1 LNHNV and CDR2 YYDKDF come from the germline V gene (reference sequence). CDR3 length equals 20 residues. The CDR3 spells CATSRDARDKPGTGGNTIYF. The CDR3 coding sequence is TGTGCCACCAGCAGAGACGCCAGAGACAAACCGGGGACAGGTGGAAACACCATATATTTT. Based on the CDR3 plus reference TRBV15 and TRBJ1-3, the full variable domain is DAMVIQNPRYQVTQFGKPVTLSCSQTLNHNVMYWYQQKSSQAPKLLFHYYDKDFNNEADTPDNFQSRRPNTSFCFLDIRSPGLGDTAMYLCATSRDARDKPGTGGNTIYFGEGSWLTVV.

This chain links TRBV7-6 with TRBJ1-2; TRBD1 might be the D (5 bases). Deletions cut 1 base from V and 7 bases from J, with 10 bases between. CDR3 size: 13 residues. The V gene's germline CDR1 is SGHVS and CDR2 FNYEAQ. For the CDR3, the DNA is TGTGCCAGCAGCTTAGACGGGGGTTTTGGCTACACCTTC. Protein sequence: CASSLDGGFGYTF. Based on the CDR3 plus reference TRBV7-6 and TRBJ1-2, the full variable domain is GAGVSQSPRYKVTKRGQDVALRCDPISGHVSLYWYRQALGQGPEFLTYFNYEAQQDKSGLPNDRFSAERPEGSISTLTIQRTEQRDSAMYRCASSLDGGFGYTFGSGTRLTVV.

At least ten counts were recorded for this clonotype. A junction boundary mismatches the germline segment, possibly from a read error. The J gene is TRBJ2-7, the V gene TRBV27; D is perhaps TRBD2 (6 bases). The germline gives CDR1 MNHEY, CDR2 SMNVEV (reference sequence). The CDR3 runs 14 residues. The CDR3: CASSLSGSSYEQYF. Here the CDR3 DNA reads TGTGCCAGCAGCTTATCCGGGAGCTCCTACGAGCAGTACTTC.

There are a few counts of this clonotype. This sequence joins TRBV6-1 and TRBJ2-5; D not resolved. The V gene lost 3 bases and the J gene lost 5 bases, with 16 bases spanning the gap. There are 15 residues in the CDR3. CDR1 MNHNS and CDR2 SASEGT come from the germline V gene. CDR3 protein: CASSDFREGRETQYF. Written as DNA, the CDR3 is TGTGCCAGCAGTGACTTTAGAGAAGGAAGGGAGACCCAGTACTTC.

A few counts support this clonotype. This chain connects TRBV6-5 to TRBJ2-7, with unresolved D. CDR1 MNHEY and CDR2 SVGAGI come from the germline V gene. V was clipped by 6 bases and J by 1 base, with 13 bases between them. This CDR3 is built from 14 residues. For the CDR3, the DNA is TGTGCCAGCAGCTATAGGGTCGGGTCCTACGAGCAGTACTTC. As protein: CASSYRVGSYEQYF.

Written as DNA, the CDR3 is TGTGCCAGCAGCGCAGAAGACAGGGCTGATCAGCCCCAGCATTTT. Its translation is CASSAEDRADQPQHF. This chain joins TRBV9 and TRBJ1-5; 7 nucleotides match TRBD1. This CDR3 is 15 amino acids long. V lost 3 bases and J lost 5; bases outside the gene matches: 8. Germline assignment: CDR1 SGDLS and CDR2 YYNGEE.

This clonotype was seen a few times. The V gene is TRBV6-5, the J gene TRBJ2-1, with 8 bases that match TRBD2. V gave up 6 bases and J gave up 2 bases; unmatched junction bases: 18. The CDR3 spans 19 residues. Germline assignment: CDR1 MNHEY and CDR2 SVGAGI. The CDR3: CASRFIAGKLPGAYNEQFF. The CDR3 DNA follows: TGTGCCAGCAGATTTATAGCGGGGAAGCTCCCGGGGGCCTACAATGAGCAGTTCTTC.

This clonotype was observed a few times. The J gene is TRBJ2-5, the V gene TRBV12-3 or TRBV12-4; D possibly matches TRBD1 or TRBD2 (5 bases each). Trimming removed 0 bases from V and 4 bases from J, with 9 bases in between. This CDR3 has 14 amino acids. The CDR3 is CASSLAGEGETQYF. Here the CDR3 DNA reads TGTGCCAGCAGTTTAGCGGGGGAAGGAGAGACCCAGTACTTC.

The J gene is TRBJ2-3, the V gene TRBV9; TRBD2 aligns across 7 bases. Per the germline V gene, CDR1 is SGDLS and CDR2 is YYNGEE. The CDR3 totals 15 residues. The J segment lost 1 base and the V segment lost 3 bases, leaving 5 bases of the junction unmatched. The CDR3 protein is CASSATTSGTDTQYF. CDR3 in DNA: TGTGCCAGCAGCGCTACTACTAGCGGCACAGATACGCAGTATTTT.

The gene calls are TRBV29-1 and TRBJ1-1; TRBD1 might be the D (6 bases). The germline gives CDR1 SQVTM, CDR2 ANQGSEA. The CDR3 extends over 12 amino acids. The germline V and J ends were trimmed by 3 bases and 9 bases, with 14 bases remaining between them. CDR3 DNA sequence: TGCAGCGTTGATGGAGGGGGTAGGAAAGCTTTCTTT. Residues: CSVDGGGRKAFF.

Only a few counts were recorded for this clonotype. The V and J genes are TRBV4-2 and TRBJ2-3; D is undetermined. Germline V gene data show CDR1 as LGHNA and CDR2 as YNFKEQ. The CDR3 length is 15 residues. Trimming cost V 0 bases and J 0 bases, with 7 bases left between them. CDR3 nucleotides: TGTGCCAGCAGCCAAGAAGCCAGAAGCACAGATACGCAGTATTTT. This sequence encodes CASSQEARSTDTQYF.

The V and J genes are TRBV7-9 and TRBJ1-1, with D perhaps TRBD1 (5 bases). The CDR3 has 13 amino acids. The ends were cut back, 7 bases at V and 1 base at J, with 10 bases in the middle. In germline, CDR1 is SEHNR, CDR2 FQNEAQ (reference sequence). The CDR3 DNA reads TGTGCCAGCACCCCGGACACGAACACTGAAGCTTTCTTT. Translating gives CASTPDTNTEAFF. Complete variable domain (other parts from reference TRBV7-9 and TRBJ1-1): DTGVSQNPRHKITKRGQNVTFRCDPISEHNRLYWYRQTLGQGPEFLTYFQNEAQLEKSRLLSDRFSAERPKGSFSTLEIQRTEQGDSAMYLCASTPDTNTEAFFGQGTRLTVV.

This sequence joins TRBV7-2 and TRBJ2-2; 9 nucleotides align to TRBD1. The V segment lost 6 bases and the J segment 3 bases; nucleotides outside the gene matches: 5. This CDR3 is 15 amino acids long. The germline V gene encodes CDR1 SGHTA and CDR2 FQGNSA. As DNA, the CDR3 is TGTGCCAGCAGTGAGACAGGGGGGTACACCGGGGAGCTGTTTTTT. Amino acid sequence: CASSETGGYTGELFF.

The chain carries TRBV7-9 and TRBJ2-2, with 9 bases lining up with TRBD1. Germline assignment: CDR1 SEHNR and CDR2 FQNEAQ (reference sequence). Trimming took 6 bases from V and 3 from J; bases not matched to a gene: 5. The CDR3 runs to 15 residues. In DNA, the CDR3 is TGTGCCAGCAGGCCGACAGGGGGGGACACCGGGGAGCTGTTTTTT. It is translated as CASRPTGGDTGELFF. Using reference TRBV7-9 and TRBJ2-2 for the parts outside the CDR3, the full variable domain is DTGVSQNPRHKITKRGQNVTFRCDPISEHNRLYWYRQTLGQGPEFLTYFQNEAQLEKSRLLSDRFSAERPKGSFSTLEIQRTEQGDSAMYLCASRPTGGDTGELFFGEGSRLTVL.

With respect to this clonotype: The junction and the germline gene differ at one end; a read error may be behind it. This chain joins TRBV19 and TRBJ2-3, with D maybe TRBD1 (5 bases). The closer fit of TRBJ1-5 to the DNA end suggests the J call may be wrong. The CDR3 length is 18 residues. Germline V gene lookup returns CDR1 LNHDA and CDR2 SQIVND (reference sequence). The CDR3 is CVSSILPGAGVLPDTQHF. The CDR3 nucleotides read TGTGTCAGTAGTATCCTCCCCGGGGCGGGGGTTTTGCCAGATACGCAGCATTTT.

In this sample, this clonotype turned up a few times. The CDR3 sequence: CASNTGLGGYGYTF. DNA for the CDR3: TGTGCCAGCAATACAGGGTTGGGCGGGTATGGCTACACCTTC. The V gene is TRBV12-3 or TRBV12-4, the J gene TRBJ1-2, with TRBD1 as a possible D gene (6 bases). V was pared by 7 bases and J by 5 bases, with 17 bases between. This CDR3 spans 14 amino acids.

Note on this clonotype: With a much larger clone just one base away, this may be a read error. The chain has TRBV6-1 and TRBJ1-1; D call uncertain. Germline lookup yields CDR1 MNHNS and CDR2 SASEGT. Trimming pared 5 bases from V and 3 bases from J, leaving 16 bases between. The CDR3 is made up of 15 amino acids. CDR3 protein: CASSYIYDGYTEAFF. For the CDR3, the DNA is TGTGCCAGCAGTTACATCTACGACGGGTACACTGAAGCTTTCTTT.

The rearrangement uses TRBV29-1 and TRBJ2-1, with 8 bases fitting TRBD2. The junction had 3 bases not matched to a gene; V was cut back by 4 bases and J by 4 bases. Germline V CDR1 and CDR2: SQVTM, ANQGSEA. The CDR3 contains 13 residues. The CDR3 spells CSVALAAYNEQFF. For the CDR3, the DNA is TGCAGCGTTGCACTAGCGGCATACAATGAGCAGTTCTTC.